The subject of this entry is one T cell receptor beta chain. The data belong to a study of blood T cell repertoires in COVID-19. Looking at the study overall: Both acute and convalescent COVID-19 samples were obtained from the United States, Italy and Spain.

Seattle-derived patients entered the study during active infection and were followed longitudinally. In the original processing: Reference gene primers were amplified, and this amplification served to estimate nucleated cell counts. Using immunoSEQ multiplex PCR, the repertoire was profiled, and TCRdb retains in-frame clones only, with some absent. Clone size and V and J calls were adopted from that table, with D and trimming inferred from the DNA. Counted here are about 160,000 clones, over 85% occurring once; the ten biggest clones make up approximately 2%. The ends lost 5 bases at V and 2 bases at J; junction bases unmatched: 7. Looked up from germline, CDR1 is SGHTA and CDR2 is FQGTGA. The length of the CDR3 is 16 residues.

The chain is built from TRBV7-3 and TRBJ2-2; 8 bases are shared with TRBD1. The clonotype originates from an older woman with COVID-19, enrolled during active disease. Input material: peripheral blood. The CDR3 coding sequence is TGTGCCAGCAGCCGCGACAGGGGAGTAAACACCGGGGAGCTGTTTTTT. Translating it yields CASSRDRGVNTGELFF.